These T cell receptor beta chains were read from a single sample in a study of cytomegalovirus exposure and HLA in healthy donors. Method: immunoSEQ multiplex PCR; TCRdb's copy keeps in-frame clones and lacks some. The data show around 150,000 clones, over 75% seen once. Sequencing was carried out using PBMCs. These receptors were taken from a woman aged 25-40 years in good health and CMV-seronegative. The CDR3 runs from the conserved cysteine through the conserved F or W. Fields, in order: J gene, clone size, CDR3 length, D gene, V gene, CDR3 protein, CDR3 DNA. The D gene is left open where the match is weak. Size is omitted from some rows. Given values are once, few, many or a class for expanded clones.

TRBJ1-2 | - | 14 | TRBD1 | TRBV7-9 | CASSLLGTGVGYTF | TGTGCCAGCAGCTTACTCGGGACAGGGGTAGGCTACACCTTC
TRBJ2-2 | - | 16 | TRBD2 | TRBV6-1 | CASSERSGGSTGELFF | TGTGCCAGCAGTGAGAGGAGCGGGGGAAGCACCGGGGAGCTGTTTTTT
TRBJ1-1 | - | 14 | - | TRBV9 | CASSVEDRNTEAFF | TGTGCCAGCAGCGTAGAGGACAGGAACACTGAAGCTTTCTTT
TRBJ2-2 | - | 16 | - | TRBV19 | CASSTAGAGNTGELFF | TGTGCCAGTAGCACCGCAGGGGCGGGGAACACCGGGGAGCTGTTTTTT
TRBJ2-5 | few | 16 | TRBD1 | TRBV7-2 | CASIRDRARYQETQYF | TGTGCCAGCATTAGGGACAGGGCCCGGTACCAAGAGACCCAGTACTTC
TRBJ1-1 | - | 15 | - | TRBV10-1 | CASSESAAGGTEAFF | TGCGCCAGCAGTGAGTCGGCGGCCGGGGGCACTGAAGCTTTCTTT
TRBJ2-5 | few | 17 | TRBD2 | TRBV5-5 | CASSLFGSSGGQETQYF | TGTGCCAGCAGCCTTTTTGGGTCTAGCGGGGGCCAAGAGACCCAGTACTTC
TRBJ1-1 | - | 14 | TRBD1 | TRBV5-1 | CASRPDRVGTEAFF | TGCGCCAGCAGGCCGGACAGGGTCGGAACTGAAGCTTTCTTT
TRBJ2-3 | - | 13 | - | TRBV10-1 | CASSREFTDTQYF | TGCGCCAGCAGCCGGGAGTTCACAGATACGCAGTATTTT
TRBJ2-7 | - | 13 | TRBD2 | TRBV2 | CASGTSSWGEQYF | TGTGCCAGCGGGACTAGCAGTTGGGGCGAGCAGTACTTC
TRBJ1-3 | - | 15 | - | TRBV12-5 | CASGLGTVNPNTIYF | TGTGCTAGTGGTTTGGGGACAGTTAACCCTAACACCATATATTTT
TRBJ2-5 | - | 15 | TRBD2 | TRBV7-3 | CASSLTSGDQETQYF | TGTGCCAGCAGCTTAACTAGCGGGGACCAAGAGACCCAGTACTTC
TRBJ1-5 | few | 15 | - | TRBV2 | CASTQSRFSNQPQHF | TGTGCCAGCACACAATCCAGGTTTAGCAATCAGCCCCAGCATTTT
TRBJ1-2 | - | 16 | - | TRBV4-2 | CASSRETTGNRNGYTF | TGTGCCAGCAGCCGCGAGACAACAGGGAATCGAAATGGCTACACCTTC
TRBJ2-7 | many | 15 | TRBD2 | TRBV15 | CATSRDSGGAYEQYF | TGTGCCACCAGCAGAGATAGCGGGGGGGCCTACGAGCAGTACTTC
TRBJ1-3 | - | 15 | - | TRBV27 | CASSKGGGPGNTIYF | TGTGCCAGCAGTAAGGGAGGGGGGCCTGGAAACACCATATATTTT
TRBJ1-2 | - | 15 | - | TRBV13 | CASSDGQPPNYGYTF | TGTGCCAGCAGCGATGGACAGCCCCCAAACTATGGCTACACCTTC
TRBJ2-1 | - | 15 | - | TRBV5-6 | CASSLEGLAGTEQFF | TGTGCCAGCAGCTTGGAAGGGCTAGCTGGCACTGAGCAGTTCTTC
TRBJ1-6 | few | 16 | TRBD1 | TRBV19 | CASRPLQGMGDSPLHF | TGTGCCAGTAGGCCCCTACAGGGGATGGGCGACTCACCCCTCCACTTT
TRBJ1-2 | - | 11 | - | TRBV15 | CATIAAGGYTF | TGTGCCACCATCGCCGCAGGGGGCTACACCTTC
TRBJ2-5 | few | 15 | - | TRBV4-3 | CASSQGHPTQETQYF | TGCGCCAGCAGCCAAGGACACCCAACCCAAGAGACCCAGTACTTC
TRBJ1-2 | - | 12 | TRBD1 | TRBV29-1 | CSVGQGGYGYTF | TGCAGCGTGGGACAGGGGGGCTATGGCTACACCTTC
TRBJ1-5 | once | 14 | TRBD1 | TRBV10-2 | CASKGQGGNQPQHF | TGCGCCAGCAAGGGACAGGGGGGCAATCAGCCCCAGCATTTT
TRBJ1-1 | - | 13 | - | TRBV7-2 | CASSLGTEEPAFF | TGTGCCAGCAGCTTAGGGACTGAAGAGCCAGCTTTCTTT
TRBJ2-7 | - | 14 | - | TRBV30 | CAWSVQASSYEQYF | TGTGCCTGGAGTGTACAGGCTAGCTCCTACGAGCAGTACTTC
TRBJ2-3 | - | 15 | TRBD2 | TRBV9 | CASSVGTSGGDTQYF | TGTGCCAGCAGCGTCGGGACTAGCGGAGGAGATACGCAGTATTTT
TRBJ1-2 | - | 14 | - | TRBV18 | CASSPPSRGYGYTF | TGTGCCAGCTCACCACCTTCCAGGGGCTATGGCTACACCTTC
TRBJ1-6 | - | 16 | - | TRBV21-1 | CASLYSSPGTNSPLHF | TGTGCCAGCCTCTATAGTTCCCCAGGTACGAATTCACCCCTCCACTTT
TRBJ2-4 | - | 19 | TRBD1 | TRBV11-2 | CASSLRGQGPLAAKNIQYF | TGTGCCAGCAGCTTAAGGGGACAGGGTCCGTTGGCGGCCAAAAACATTCAGTACTTC